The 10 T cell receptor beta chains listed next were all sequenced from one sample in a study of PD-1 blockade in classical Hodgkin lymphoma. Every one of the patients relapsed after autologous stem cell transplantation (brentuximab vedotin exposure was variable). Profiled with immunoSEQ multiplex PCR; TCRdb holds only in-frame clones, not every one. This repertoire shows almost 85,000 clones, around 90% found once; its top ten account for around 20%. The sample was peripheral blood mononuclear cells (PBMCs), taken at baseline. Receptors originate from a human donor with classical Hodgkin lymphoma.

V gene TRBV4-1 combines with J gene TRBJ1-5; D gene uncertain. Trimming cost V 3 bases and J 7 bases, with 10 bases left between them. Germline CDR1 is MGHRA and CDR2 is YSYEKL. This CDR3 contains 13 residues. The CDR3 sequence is CASSQYQGQPQHF. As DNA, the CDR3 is TGCGCCAGCAGCCAGTACCAAGGCCAGCCCCAGCATTTT.

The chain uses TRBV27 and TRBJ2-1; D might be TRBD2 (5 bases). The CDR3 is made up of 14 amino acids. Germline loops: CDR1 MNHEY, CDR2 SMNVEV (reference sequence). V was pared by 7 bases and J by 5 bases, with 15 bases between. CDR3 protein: CASNHIGSDNEQFF. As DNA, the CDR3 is TGTGCCAGCAACCATATAGGTAGCGACAATGAGCAGTTCTTC.

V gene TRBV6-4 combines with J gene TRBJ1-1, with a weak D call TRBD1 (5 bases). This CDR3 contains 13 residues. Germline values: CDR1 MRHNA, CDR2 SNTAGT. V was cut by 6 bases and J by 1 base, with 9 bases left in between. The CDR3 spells CASRGERNTEAFF. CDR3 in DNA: TGTGCCAGCAGGGGGGAACGGAACACTGAAGCTTTCTTT.

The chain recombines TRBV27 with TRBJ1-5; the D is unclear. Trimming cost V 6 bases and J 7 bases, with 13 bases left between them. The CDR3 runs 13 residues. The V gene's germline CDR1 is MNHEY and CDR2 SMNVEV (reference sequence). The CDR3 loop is CASSGREDQPQHF. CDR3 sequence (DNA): TGTGCCAGCAGCGGACGAGAGGACCAGCCCCAGCATTTT.

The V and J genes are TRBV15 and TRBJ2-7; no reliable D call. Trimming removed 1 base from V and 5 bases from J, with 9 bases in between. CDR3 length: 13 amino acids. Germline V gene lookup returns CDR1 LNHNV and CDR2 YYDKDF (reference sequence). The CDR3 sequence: CATSRGSRNEQYF. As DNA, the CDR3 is TGTGCCACCAGCAGAGGGTCCCGGAACGAGCAGTACTTC.

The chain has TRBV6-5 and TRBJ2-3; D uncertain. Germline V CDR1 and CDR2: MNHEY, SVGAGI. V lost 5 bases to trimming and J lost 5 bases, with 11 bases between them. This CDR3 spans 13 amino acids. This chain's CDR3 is CASSPLVGDTQYF. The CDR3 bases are TGTGCCAGCAGTCCCCTAGTTGGAGATACGCAGTATTTT.

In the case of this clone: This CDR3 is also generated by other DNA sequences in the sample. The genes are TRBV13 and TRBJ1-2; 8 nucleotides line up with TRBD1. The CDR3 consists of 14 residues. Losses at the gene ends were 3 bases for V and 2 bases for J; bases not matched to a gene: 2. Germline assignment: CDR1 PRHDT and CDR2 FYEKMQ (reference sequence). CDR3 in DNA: TGTGCCAGCAGCTTGGGGACAGGAAACTATGGCTACACCTTC. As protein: CASSLGTGNYGYTF.

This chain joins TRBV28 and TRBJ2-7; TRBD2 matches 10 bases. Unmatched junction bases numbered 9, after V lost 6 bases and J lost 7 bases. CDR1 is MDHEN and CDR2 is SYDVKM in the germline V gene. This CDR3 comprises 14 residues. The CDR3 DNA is TGTGCCAGCAGCCTTCTAGCGGGAGCGGGAGAGCAGTACTTC. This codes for CASSLLAGAGEQYF.

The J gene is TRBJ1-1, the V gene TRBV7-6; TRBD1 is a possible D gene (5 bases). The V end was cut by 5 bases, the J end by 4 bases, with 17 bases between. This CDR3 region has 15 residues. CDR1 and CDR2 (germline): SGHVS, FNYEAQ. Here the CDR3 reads CASSPRRGRATEAFF. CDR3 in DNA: TGTGCCAGCAGCCCTAGGCGGGGACGGGCCACTGAAGCTTTCTTT.

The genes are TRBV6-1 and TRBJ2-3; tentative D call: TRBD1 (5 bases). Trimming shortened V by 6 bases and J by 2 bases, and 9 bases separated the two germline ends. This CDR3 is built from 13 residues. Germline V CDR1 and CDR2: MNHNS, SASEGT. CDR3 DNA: TGTGCCAGCAGCATACAGGCCACAGATACGCAGTATTTT. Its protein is CASSIQATDTQYF.